This T cell receptor (beta chain) originates from a study of shared clonotypes between healthy human individuals. The study's findings and limits: When compared with the clonotypes that were shared by all four sorted-subset donors, the non-shared clonotypes turned out to have lower generation probabilities.

Clones were read by immunoSEQ multiplex PCR, and TCRdb kept only the in-frame ones, dropping some. Of about 1.5 million clones in the sample, roughly 95% were seen once. Researchers partitioned CD4+ cells into CD45RA+ naive and CD45RA-negative memory subsets. A word on this clone: What it binds is unknown.

Sequences were obtained from naive CD4+ T cells sorted from blood. Sample subset: CD45RA+ positively selected. This receptor was obtained from a man under 40 in good health.

CDR3 in DNA: TGTGCCAGTAGCGGGGGATCAGGGACAGCCCAGGGGGAGCAGTACTTC. This gives the protein CASSGGSGTAQGEQYF. The rearrangement uses TRBV19 and TRBJ2-7; D is perhaps TRBD1 (7 bases). V was pared by 6 bases and J by 7 bases, with 25 bases between. This CDR3 has 16 amino acids. The V gene's germline CDR1 is LNHDA and CDR2 SQIVND (reference sequence).